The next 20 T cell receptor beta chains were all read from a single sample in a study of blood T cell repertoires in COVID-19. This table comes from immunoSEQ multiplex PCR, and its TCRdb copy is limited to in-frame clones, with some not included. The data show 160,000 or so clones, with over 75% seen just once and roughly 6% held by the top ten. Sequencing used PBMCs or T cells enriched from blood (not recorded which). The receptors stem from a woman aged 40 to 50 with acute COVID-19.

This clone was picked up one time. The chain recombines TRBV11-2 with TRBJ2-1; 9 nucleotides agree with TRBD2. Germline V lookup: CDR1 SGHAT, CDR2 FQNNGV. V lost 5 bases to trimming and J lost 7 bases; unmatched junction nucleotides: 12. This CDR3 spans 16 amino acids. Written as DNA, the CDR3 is TGTGCCAGCAGCCAGGAGGGTGCGGGAGGGGAGAATGAGCAGTTCTTC. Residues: CASSQEGAGGENEQFF.

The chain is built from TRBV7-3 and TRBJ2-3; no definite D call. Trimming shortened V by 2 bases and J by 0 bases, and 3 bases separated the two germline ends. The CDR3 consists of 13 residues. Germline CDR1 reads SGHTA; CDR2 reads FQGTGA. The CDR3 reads CASSLASTDTQYF. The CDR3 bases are TGTGCCAGCAGCTTAGCGAGCACAGATACGCAGTATTTT.

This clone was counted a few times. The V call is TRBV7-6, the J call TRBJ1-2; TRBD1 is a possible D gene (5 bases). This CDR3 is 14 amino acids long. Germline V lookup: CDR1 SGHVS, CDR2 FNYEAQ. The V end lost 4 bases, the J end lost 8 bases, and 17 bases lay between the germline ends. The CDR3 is CASSSGDGRGGYTF. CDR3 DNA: TGTGCCAGCAGCTCGGGGGACGGGCGGGGAGGCTACACCTTC.

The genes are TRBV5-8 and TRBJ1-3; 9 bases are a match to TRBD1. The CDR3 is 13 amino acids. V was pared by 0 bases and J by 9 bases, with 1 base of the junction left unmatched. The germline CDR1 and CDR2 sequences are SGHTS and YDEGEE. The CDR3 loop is CASSLGQGGTIYF. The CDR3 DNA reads TGTGCCAGCAGCTTGGGACAGGGGGGCACCATATATTTT.

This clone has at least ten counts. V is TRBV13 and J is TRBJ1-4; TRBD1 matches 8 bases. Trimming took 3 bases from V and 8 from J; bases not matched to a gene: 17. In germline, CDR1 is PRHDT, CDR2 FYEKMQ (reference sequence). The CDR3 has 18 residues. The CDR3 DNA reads TGTGCCAGCAGCTTCGGGGGAGGACAGGGCTCTAGGGGGGAAAAACTGTTTTTT. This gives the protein CASSFGGGQGSRGEKLFF.

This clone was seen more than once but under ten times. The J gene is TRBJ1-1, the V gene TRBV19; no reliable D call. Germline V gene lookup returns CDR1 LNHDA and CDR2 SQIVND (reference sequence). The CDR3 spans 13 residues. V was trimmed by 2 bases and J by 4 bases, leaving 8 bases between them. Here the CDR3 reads CASSISAGTEAFF. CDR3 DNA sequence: TGTGCCAGTAGTATAAGCGCCGGCACTGAAGCTTTCTTT.

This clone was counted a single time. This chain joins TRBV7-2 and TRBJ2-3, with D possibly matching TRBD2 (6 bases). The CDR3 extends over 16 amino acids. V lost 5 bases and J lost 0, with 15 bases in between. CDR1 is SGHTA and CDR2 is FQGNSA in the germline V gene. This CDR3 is CASSLRGRASTDTQYF. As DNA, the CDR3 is TGTGCCAGCAGCCTGCGGGGTCGGGCTAGCACAGATACGCAGTATTTT.

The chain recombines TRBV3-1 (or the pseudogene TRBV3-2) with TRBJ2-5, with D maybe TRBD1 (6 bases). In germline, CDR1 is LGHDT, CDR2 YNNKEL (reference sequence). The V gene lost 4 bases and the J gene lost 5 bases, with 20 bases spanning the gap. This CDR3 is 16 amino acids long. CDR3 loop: CASSRFMQRGSETQYF. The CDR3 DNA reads TGTGCCAGCAGCCGCTTTATGCAAAGGGGGAGTGAGACCCAGTACTTC.

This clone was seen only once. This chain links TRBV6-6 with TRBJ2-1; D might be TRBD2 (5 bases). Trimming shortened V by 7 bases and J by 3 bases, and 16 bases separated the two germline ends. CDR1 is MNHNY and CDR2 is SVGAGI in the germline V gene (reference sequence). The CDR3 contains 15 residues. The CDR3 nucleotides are TGTGCCAGCATTAGCGACATAAGGTACTACAATGAGCAGTTCTTC. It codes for CASISDIRYYNEQFF.

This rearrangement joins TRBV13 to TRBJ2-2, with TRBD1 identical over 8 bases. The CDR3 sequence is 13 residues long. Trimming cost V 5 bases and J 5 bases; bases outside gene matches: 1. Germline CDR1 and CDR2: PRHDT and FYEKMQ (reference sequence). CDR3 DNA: TGTGCCAGCAGCGGACAGGGTACCGGGGAGCTGTTTTTT. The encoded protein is CASSGQGTGELFF.

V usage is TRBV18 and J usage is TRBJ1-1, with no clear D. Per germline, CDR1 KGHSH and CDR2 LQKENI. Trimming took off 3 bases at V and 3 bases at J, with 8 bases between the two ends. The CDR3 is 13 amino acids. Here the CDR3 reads CASSPNVDTEAFF. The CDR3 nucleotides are TGTGCCAGCTCACCCAACGTAGACACTGAAGCTTTCTTT.

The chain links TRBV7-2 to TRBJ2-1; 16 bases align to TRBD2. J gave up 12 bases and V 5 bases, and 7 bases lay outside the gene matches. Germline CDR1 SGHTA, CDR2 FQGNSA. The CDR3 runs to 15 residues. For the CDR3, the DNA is TGTGCCAGCAGCCCTGGGACTAGCGGGAGGGCCAGGCAGTTCTTC. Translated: CASSPGTSGRARQFF.

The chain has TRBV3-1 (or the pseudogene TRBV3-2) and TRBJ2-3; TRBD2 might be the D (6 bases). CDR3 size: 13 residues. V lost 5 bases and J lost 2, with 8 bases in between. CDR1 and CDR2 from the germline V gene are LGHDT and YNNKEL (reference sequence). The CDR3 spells CASSGGTTDTQYF. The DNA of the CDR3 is TGTGCCAGCAGCGGAGGGACCACAGATACGCAGTATTTT.

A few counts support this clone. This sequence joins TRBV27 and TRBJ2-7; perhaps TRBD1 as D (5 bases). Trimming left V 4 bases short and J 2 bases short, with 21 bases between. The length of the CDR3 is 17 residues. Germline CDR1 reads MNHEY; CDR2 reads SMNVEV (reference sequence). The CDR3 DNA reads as TGTGCCAGCAGTTCAATTAGCAGACAGCCTGTTGCCTACGAGCAGTACTTC. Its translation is CASSSISRQPVAYEQYF.

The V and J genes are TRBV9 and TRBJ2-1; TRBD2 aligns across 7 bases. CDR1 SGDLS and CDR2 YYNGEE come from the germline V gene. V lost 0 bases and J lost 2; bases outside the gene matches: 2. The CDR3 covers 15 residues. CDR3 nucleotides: TGTGCCAGCAGCGTAGGCGGGAGTACCTACAATGAGCAGTTCTTC. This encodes CASSVGGSTYNEQFF.

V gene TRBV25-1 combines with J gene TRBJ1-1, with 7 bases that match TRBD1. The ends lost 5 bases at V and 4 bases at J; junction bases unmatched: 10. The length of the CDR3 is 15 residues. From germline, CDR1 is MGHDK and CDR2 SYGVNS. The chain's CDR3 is CASSLQGPGGTEAFF. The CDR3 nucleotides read TGTGCCAGCAGTTTACAGGGGCCAGGCGGCACTGAAGCTTTCTTT.

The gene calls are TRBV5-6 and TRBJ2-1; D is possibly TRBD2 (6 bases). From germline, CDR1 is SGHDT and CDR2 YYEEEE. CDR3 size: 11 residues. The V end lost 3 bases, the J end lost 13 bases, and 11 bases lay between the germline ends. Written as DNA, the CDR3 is TGTGCCAGCAGCTGGGCTAGCGAACAGTTCTTC. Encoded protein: CASSWASEQFF.

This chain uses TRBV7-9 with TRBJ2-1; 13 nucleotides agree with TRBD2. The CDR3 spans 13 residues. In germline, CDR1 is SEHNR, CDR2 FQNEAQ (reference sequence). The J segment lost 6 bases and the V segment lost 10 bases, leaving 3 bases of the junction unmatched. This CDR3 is CATRTSGSNEQFF. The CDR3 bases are TGTGCCACCAGGACTAGCGGGAGCAATGAGCAGTTCTTC.

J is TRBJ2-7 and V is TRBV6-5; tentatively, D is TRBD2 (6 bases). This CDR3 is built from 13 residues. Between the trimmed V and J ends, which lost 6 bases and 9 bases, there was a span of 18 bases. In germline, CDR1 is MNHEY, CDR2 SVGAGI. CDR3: CASRASSSGVQYV. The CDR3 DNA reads TGTGCCAGCAGGGCCAGCTCCTCGGGGGTGCAGTACGTC.

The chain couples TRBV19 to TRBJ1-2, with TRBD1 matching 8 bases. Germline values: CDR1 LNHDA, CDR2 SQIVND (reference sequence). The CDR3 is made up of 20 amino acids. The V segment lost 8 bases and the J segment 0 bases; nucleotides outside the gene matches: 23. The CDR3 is CASYRNTFKKTGDTNYGYTF. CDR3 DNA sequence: TGTGCCAGTTACCGTAATACGTTCAAAAAGACAGGGGACACTAACTATGGCTACACCTTC.